This T cell receptor (beta chain) emerged from a study of cytomegalovirus exposure and HLA in healthy donors. The PCR made use of 60 Vbeta and 13 Jbeta primers. Some clones are missing from TCRdb's copy, which holds only in-frame ones; the method was immunoSEQ multiplex PCR. The table shows 95,000 to 150,000 clones, with 77% occurring only once. Germline assignment: CDR1 MNHNY and CDR2 SVGAGI (reference sequence). The CDR3 covers 13 residues. The trim removed 2 bases at V and 6 bases at J, leaving 1 base unmatched. The sequence was obtained from a man between 18 and 29 years old in good health and CMV-seropositive. Sequencing was performed on PBMCs. V usage is TRBV6-6 and J usage is TRBJ1-5, with TRBD1 matching 7 bases. CDR3 in amino acids: CASSYTGVQPQHF. In DNA, the CDR3 is TGTGCCAGCAGTTACACAGGGGTTCAGCCCCAGCATTTT.